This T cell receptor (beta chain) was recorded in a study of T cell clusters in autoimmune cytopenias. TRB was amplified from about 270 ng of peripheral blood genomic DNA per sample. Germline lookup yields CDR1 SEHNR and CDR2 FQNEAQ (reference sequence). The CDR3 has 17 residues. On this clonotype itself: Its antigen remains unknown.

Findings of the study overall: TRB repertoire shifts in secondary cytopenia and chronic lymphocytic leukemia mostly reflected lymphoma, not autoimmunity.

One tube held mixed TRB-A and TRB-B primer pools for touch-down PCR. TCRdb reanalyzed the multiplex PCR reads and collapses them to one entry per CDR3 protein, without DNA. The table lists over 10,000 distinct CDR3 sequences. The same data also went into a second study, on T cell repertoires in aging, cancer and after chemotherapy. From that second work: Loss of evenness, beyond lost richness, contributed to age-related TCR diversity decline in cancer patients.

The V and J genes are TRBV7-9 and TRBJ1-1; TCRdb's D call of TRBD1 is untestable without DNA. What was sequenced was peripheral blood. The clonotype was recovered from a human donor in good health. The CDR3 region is CASSSFKAGTRDTEAFF.